This is a list of T cell receptor beta chains from one sample in a study of blood T cell repertoires in COVID-19. Sequenced by immunoSEQ multiplex PCR; TCRdb stores in-frame clones only, minus some. The sample includes a few hundred thousand clones, around nine tenths seen only once; the top ten take about 1.3%. Sequenced: peripheral blood. Every receptor here comes from a man older than 75 with acute or convalescent COVID-19. CDR3s include the opening cysteine and the closing phenylalanine or tryptophan. The order of the fields is J gene, clone size, V gene, D gene, CDR3 protein, CDR3 DNA. The D gene is left open where the match is weak. A clone size is listed for some rows: how often the clone was seen (once, few, many), or a class if it is expanded.

J: TRBJ2-6
size: .
V: TRBV2
D: .
CDR3: CASSQQGATGSGANVLTF
DNA: TGTGCCAGCAGTCAACAGGGAGCCACAGGATCTGGGGCCAACGTCCTGACTTTC

J: TRBJ1-1
size: .
V: TRBV6-5
D: .
CDR3: CASKTTGSAEAFF
DNA: TGTGCCAGCAAAACAACAGGGAGCGCTGAAGCTTTCTTT

J: TRBJ2-7
size: .
V: TRBV28
D: TRBD1
CDR3: CASNSRDRSSYEQYF
DNA: TGTGCCAGCAACTCGCGGGACAGGTCTTCCTACGAGCAGTACTTC

J: TRBJ2-2
size: .
V: TRBV7-6
D: TRBD1
CDR3: CASSSGTGGITANTGELFF
DNA: TGTGCCAGCAGCTCTGGGACAGGGGGGATTACCGCGAACACCGGGGAGCTGTTTTTT

J: TRBJ2-7
size: .
V: TRBV7-2
D: TRBD1
CDR3: CASSLGRQGYEQYF
DNA: TGTGCCAGCAGCTTAGGGAGACAGGGGTACGAGCAGTACTTC

J: TRBJ2-1
size: .
V: TRBV7-3
D: TRBD2
CDR3: CASSPTRTSGSNEQFF
DNA: TGTGCCAGCAGCCCCACTCGGACTAGCGGGAGTAATGAGCAGTTCTTC

J: TRBJ2-1
size: .
V: TRBV5-5
D: .
CDR3: CASSLSTAYNEQFF
DNA: TGTGCCAGCAGCTTGAGCACCGCCTACAATGAGCAGTTCTTC

J: TRBJ2-5
size: .
V: TRBV28
D: .
CDR3: CASSLSYGGSETQYF
DNA: TGTGCCAGCAGTTTGTCATATGGGGGGTCAGAGACCCAGTACTTC

J: TRBJ1-1
size: .
V: TRBV27
D: TRBD1
CDR3: CASRNRGFGTEAFF
DNA: TGTGCCAGCAGAAACAGGGGGTTCGGAACTGAAGCTTTCTTT

J: TRBJ2-5
size: few
V: TRBV7-3
D: TRBD2
CDR3: CASSLWGGETQYF
DNA: TGTGCCAGCAGCCTGTGGGGGGGAGAGACCCAGTACTTC